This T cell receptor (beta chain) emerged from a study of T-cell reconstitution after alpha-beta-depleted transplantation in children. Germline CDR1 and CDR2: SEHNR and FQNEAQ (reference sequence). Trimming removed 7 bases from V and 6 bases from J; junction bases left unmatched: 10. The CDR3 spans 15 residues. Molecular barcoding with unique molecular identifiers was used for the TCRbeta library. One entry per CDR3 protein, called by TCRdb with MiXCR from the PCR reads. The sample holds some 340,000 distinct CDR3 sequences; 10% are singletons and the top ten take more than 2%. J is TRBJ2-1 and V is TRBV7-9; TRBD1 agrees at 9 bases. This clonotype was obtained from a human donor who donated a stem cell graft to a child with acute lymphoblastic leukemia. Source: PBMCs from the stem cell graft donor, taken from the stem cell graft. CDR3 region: CASILGTGTGNEQFF. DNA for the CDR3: TGTGCCAGCATCCTCGGGACAGGGACAGGCAATGAGCAGTTCTTC.